This TCR beta chain was identified during a study of cytomegalovirus exposure and HLA in healthy donors. Broader study findings: The study dropped some indistinguishable V segments, TRBV6-2 and TRBV6-3 among them.

This clone is a singleton in its sample. The antigen is not known. PCR primers comprised 60 Vbeta and 13 Jbeta primers. Clones were read by immunoSEQ multiplex PCR, and TCRdb kept only the in-frame ones, dropping some. The repertoire holds 150,000 to 200,000 clones, with 84% as singletons. Germline V gene lookup returns CDR1 SGHVS and CDR2 FNYEAQ. This CDR3 has 13 amino acids. The V gene lost 1 base and the J gene lost 4 bases, with 5 bases spanning the gap. The TCR was taken from a girl aged 2-9 years in good health and CMV-seropositive. Sequencing was done on a sample of PBMCs. The chain combines TRBV7-6 with TRBJ1-5, with D hard to call. CDR3 in amino acids: CASSLDRNQPQHF. Written as DNA, the CDR3 is TGTGCCAGCAGCTTAGACAGAAATCAGCCCCAGCATTTT.